The 31 T cell receptor beta chains below come from one sample, sequenced in a study of vaccination effects on CD4 cells after COVID-19. These receptors are not linked to any known antigen. Antigen-specific CD4+ T cells were first expanded with viral peptide pools by the ViraFEST assay and only then sequenced. Scientists isolated CD4+ T cells after an approximately 10-day culture period ended. Testing of the vaccine recipients showed negative nucleocapsid antibodies and no prior SARS-CoV-2 infection. Method: immunoSEQ multiplex PCR; TCRdb's copy keeps in-frame clones and lacks some. Of tens of thousands of clones listed, roughly two thirds are singletons. Here the sequenced sample was CD4+ T cells from PBMCs cultured with SARS-CoV-2 spike peptides, taken before COVID-19 vaccination. Receptors were obtained from a human donor who received a COVID-19 vaccine.

The rearrangement links TRBV4-2 to TRBJ1-1, with D maybe TRBD1 (6 bases). The germline CDR1 and CDR2 sequences are LGHNA and YNFKEQ. The length of the CDR3 is 15 residues. V gave up 0 bases and J gave up 1 base, with 9 bases separating them. CDR3: CASSQDRGRNTEAFF. The CDR3 bases are TGTGCCAGCAGCCAAGATCGGGGGCGGAACACTGAAGCTTTCTTT.

The rearrangement links TRBV24-1 to TRBJ2-1; TRBD2 matches at 8 bases. After removal of 2 bases from V and 10 bases from J, the junction contained 15 bases not matched to a gene. CDR1 and CDR2 from the germline V gene are KGHDR and SFDVKD. This CDR3 is 17 amino acids long. Here the CDR3 reads CATSDSGSGTIVGEQFF. CDR3 nucleotide sequence: TGTGCCACCAGTGATTCGGGTAGCGGGACAATAGTGGGGGAGCAGTTCTTC.

The V call is TRBV4-1, the J call TRBJ2-7; 11 nucleotides line up with TRBD2. Germline V gene data show CDR1 as MGHRA and CDR2 as YSYEKL. The ends lost 3 bases at V and 6 bases at J; junction bases unmatched: 7. This CDR3 contains 15 residues. The CDR3 DNA follows: TGCGCCAGCAGCCACCCACTAGCGGGAGCTGGCGAGCAGTACTTC. Encoded protein: CASSHPLAGAGEQYF.

This clone came up once. The chain links TRBV13 to TRBJ2-7; possibly TRBD2 for D (6 bases). Germline V lookup: CDR1 PRHDT, CDR2 FYEKMQ (reference sequence). V gave up 0 bases and J gave up 2 bases, with 14 bases separating them. CDR3 length: 16 amino acids. CDR3 protein: CASSLGGSGEAYEQYF. CDR3 DNA: TGTGCCAGCAGCTTAGGAGGGTCGGGAGAGGCCTACGAGCAGTACTTC.

The chain couples TRBV2 to TRBJ2-1; D uncertain. Trimming shortened V by 5 bases and J by 2 bases, and 1 base separated the two germline ends. Germline V lookup: CDR1 SNHLY, CDR2 FYNNEI. The CDR3 is 11 residues long. The CDR3 spells CASSPYNEQFF. In nucleotides, the CDR3 is TGTGCCAGCAGTCCCTACAATGAGCAGTTCTTC.

The chain combines TRBV21-1 with TRBJ1-1. TRBV21-1 is a documented pseudogene. This CDR3 is built from 16 residues. The DNA of the CDR3 is TGTGCCAGCAGCAAAGTGAGGGCTGTGGGGTTGTTCGGAGCTTTCTTT. Translated, it gives CASSKVRAVGLFGAFF.

The chain has TRBV19 and TRBJ1-2; D is unresolved. Per germline, CDR1 LNHDA and CDR2 SQIVND (reference sequence). V was shortened by 4 bases and J by 10 bases, with 19 bases between the two germline ends. The CDR3 is made up of 14 amino acids. The CDR3, as DNA: TGTGCCAGTAGTAGGAGAGACCATCACGGACTCTACACCTTC. It translates to CASSRRDHHGLYTF.

This sequence joins TRBV6-2 or TRBV6-3 and TRBJ1-4, with TRBD1 matching 10 bases. After removal of 6 bases from V and 7 bases from J, the junction contained 11 bases not matched to a gene. The CDR3 loop spans 16 amino acids. CDR1 MNHEY and CDR2 SVGEGT come from the germline V gene. The CDR3 sequence: CASSFDPGTGAEKLFF. The CDR3 DNA sequence: TGTGCCAGCAGCTTCGACCCCGGGACAGGGGCTGAAAAACTGTTTTTT.

The chain combines TRBV11-3 with TRBJ2-1, with TRBD2 matching over 13 bases. V was clipped by 3 bases and J by 7 bases; unmatched bases: 6. The germline gives CDR1 SGHNT, CDR2 YENEEA. The CDR3 loop spans 16 amino acids. Here the CDR3 reads CASSLVTSGGGNEQFF. The DNA for the CDR3 is TGTGCCAGCAGCTTGGTTACTAGCGGGGGGGGTAATGAGCAGTTCTTC.

The rearrangement joins TRBV30 to TRBJ1-2; D unresolved. Germline-derived CDR1 and CDR2 are GTSNPN and SVGIG (reference sequence). The CDR3 extends over 12 amino acids. CDR3 sequence: CMASGINYGYTF. The CDR3, as DNA: TGTATGGCTTCTGGGATAAACTATGGCTACACCTTC.

The chain links TRBV2 to TRBJ1-4; D possibly corresponds to TRBD1 (5 bases). The CDR3 runs 13 residues. V lost 8 bases, J lost 5 bases, and 12 bases lay in between. Germline lookup yields CDR1 SNHLY and CDR2 FYNNEI. CDR3 residues: CASGQGPNEKLFF. As DNA, the CDR3 is TGTGCCAGCGGGCAGGGACCAAATGAAAAACTGTTTTTT.

This chain connects TRBV7-6 to TRBJ1-3, with no clear D. With 5 bases removed from V and 0 bases from J, the gap between germline ends came to 17 bases. This CDR3 has 17 residues. Germline assignment: CDR1 SGHVS and CDR2 FNYEAQ. The DNA of the CDR3 is TGTGCCAGCAGCCAGAACGCCCAGGCGATCTCTGGAAACACCATATATTTT. Translated: CASSQNAQAISGNTIYF.

This rearrangement joins TRBV5-8 to TRBJ2-7; 8 nucleotides align to TRBD1. Germline V gives CDR1 SGHTS, CDR2 YDEGEE. This CDR3 contains 14 residues. The trim removed 0 bases at V and 3 bases at J, leaving 2 bases unmatched. The CDR3 DNA reads TGTGCCAGCAGCTTGGGACAGGGGCTCTACGAGCAGTACTTC. As protein: CASSLGQGLYEQYF.

The chain joins TRBV5-1 to TRBJ1-4, with a possible D match to TRBD1 (6 bases). The V end was cut by 0 bases, the J end by 4 bases, with 7 bases between. Germline V CDR1 and CDR2: SGHRS, YFSETQ. The CDR3 is 14 residues long. Here the CDR3 reads CASSLGRGNEKLFF. The CDR3 DNA sequence: TGCGCCAGCAGCTTGGGCAGGGGTAATGAAAAACTGTTTTTT.

This clone was picked up a small number of times. This chain links TRBV11-2 with TRBJ2-1; 7 bases are a match to TRBD2. Losses at the gene ends were 5 bases for V and 6 bases for J; bases not matched to a gene: 4. CDR3 length: 13 amino acids. Per the germline V gene, CDR1 is SGHAT and CDR2 is FQNNGV. CDR3 sequence (DNA): TGTGCCAGCAGCCCCCGGACTAGCAATGAGCAGTTCTTC. Its protein is CASSPRTSNEQFF.

The chain is built from TRBV19 and TRBJ2-6; D assignment may be TRBD1 or TRBD2 (5 bases each). The CDR3 sequence is 15 residues long. Germline CDR1 reads LNHDA; CDR2 reads SQIVND (reference sequence). With 6 bases removed from V and 0 bases from J, the gap between germline ends came to 9 bases. The CDR3 reads CASRFGGSGANVLTF. CDR3 nucleotides: TGTGCCAGTAGATTTGGGGGCTCTGGGGCCAACGTCCTGACTTTC.

The rearrangement joins TRBV10-3 to TRBJ2-7, with 11 bases aligning to TRBD2. The CDR3 runs to 15 residues. Trimming at V came to 4 bases and at J to 0 bases, leaving 2 bases not matched to a gene. Germline assignment: CDR1 ENHRY and CDR2 SYGVKD. The CDR3 loop is CAISGLAGHSYEQYF. For the CDR3, the DNA is TGTGCCATCAGTGGACTAGCGGGGCACTCCTACGAGCAGTACTTC.

This clone was picked up one time. This chain joins TRBV28 and TRBJ1-2; possibly TRBD1 for D (5 bases). In germline, CDR1 is MDHEN, CDR2 SYDVKM. The V end lost 5 bases, the J end lost 4 bases, and 20 bases lay between the germline ends. The CDR3 covers 16 residues. The CDR3 protein is CASSTTSQGFIYGYTF. CDR3 DNA: TGTGCCAGCAGTACTACCTCTCAGGGTTTCATCTATGGCTACACCTTC.

The chain has TRBV3-1 (or the pseudogene TRBV3-2) and TRBJ2-7, with TRBD1 as a possible D gene (5 bases). Trimming cost V 3 bases and J 3 bases, with 6 bases left between them. This CDR3 is built from 12 residues. CDR1 and CDR2 (germline): LGHDT, YNNKEL (reference sequence). The CDR3 nucleotides read TGTGCCAGCAGCCAGCAGGGCTACGAGCAGTACTTC. It encodes CASSQQGYEQYF.

About this clone: At one boundary the junction diverges from the germline segment, which might be a read error. The chain employs TRBV12-3 or TRBV12-4 and TRBJ1-2, with 8 bases lining up with TRBD1. This CDR3 region has 12 residues. Here the CDR3 reads CASSPDRAHPNF. DNA for the CDR3: TGTGCCAGCAGCCCGGACAGGGCCCACCCAAACTTC.

V gene TRBV24-1 combines with J gene TRBJ2-1, with D unresolved. CDR1 KGHDR and CDR2 SFDVKD come from the germline V gene. There are 11 residues in the CDR3. Deletions cut 9 bases from V and 4 bases from J, with 6 bases between. In DNA, the CDR3 is TGTGCCACCGGAGCTTACAATGAGCAGTTCTTC. Encoded protein: CATGAYNEQFF.

The chain has TRBV6-2 or TRBV6-3 and TRBJ1-5, with a possible D match to TRBD1 (6 bases). This CDR3 region has 14 residues. CDR1 is MNHEY, CDR2 SVGEGT, per germline. V lost 4 bases, J lost 3 bases, and 10 bases lay in between. The CDR3 DNA reads as TGTGCCAGCAGTTTTACAGGGAACAATCAGCCCCAGCATTTT. Encoded protein: CASSFTGNNQPQHF.

The rearrangement joins TRBV9 to TRBJ2-3; 7 nucleotides match TRBD2. The length of the CDR3 is 17 residues. The J segment lost 0 bases and the V segment lost 1 base, leaving 8 bases of the junction unmatched. The germline V gene has CDR1 SGDLS and CDR2 YYNGEE. The chain's CDR3 is CASSVRLARSSTDTQYF. The DNA for the CDR3 is TGTGCCAGCAGCGTAAGACTAGCCCGGTCTAGCACAGATACGCAGTATTTT. Combining the CDR3 with reference TRBV9 and TRBJ2-3 gives the whole variable domain DSGVTQTPKHLITATGQRVTLRCSPRSGDLSVYWYQQSLDQGLQFLIQYYNGEERAKGNILERFSAQQFPDLHSELNLSSLELGDSALYFCASSVRLARSSTDTQYFGPGTRLTVL.

The rearrangement uses TRBV9 and TRBJ2-3; TRBD1 agrees at 8 bases. CDR1 and CDR2 (germline): SGDLS, YYNGEE. The CDR3 is 16 amino acids. Losses at the gene ends were 3 bases for V and 3 bases for J; bases not matched to a gene: 9. CDR3 nucleotide sequence: TGTGCCAGCAGCGGGCGGACAGGGATAGGAACAGATACGCAGTATTTT. Protein sequence: CASSGRTGIGTDTQYF.

The V call is TRBV29-1, the J call TRBJ1-1; 7 positions agree with TRBD1. Trimming cost V 6 bases and J 1 base; bases outside gene matches: 5. The germline V gene encodes CDR1 SQVTM and CDR2 ANQGSEA. CDR3 length: 13 residues. The CDR3 DNA is TGCAGCGTCACGGACAGGAGGAACACTGAAGCTTTCTTT. It codes for CSVTDRRNTEAFF.

This clone was seen only a few times. The rearrangement joins TRBV19 to TRBJ1-6, with D maybe TRBD1 (5 bases). The CDR3 is 15 residues long. Deletions cut 10 bases from V and 5 bases from J, with 18 bases between. The germline V gene encodes CDR1 LNHDA and CDR2 SQIVND (reference sequence). CDR3 loop: CATTRGMGDNSPLHF. CDR3 coding DNA: TGTGCCACCACGCGGGGGATGGGGGATAATTCACCCCTCCACTTT. The full variable domain, in which reference TRBV19 and TRBJ1-6 provide the parts outside the CDR3, is DGGITQSPKYLFRKEGQNVTLSCEQNLNHDAMYWYRQDPGQGLRLIYYSQIVNDFQKGDIAEGYSVSREKKESFPLTVTSAQKNPTAFYLCATTRGMGDNSPLHFGNGTRLTVT.

The chain is built from TRBV2 and TRBJ2-3; no reliable D call. Germline V gene sequence: CDR1 SNHLY, CDR2 FYNNEI. The CDR3 spans 11 residues. Trimming shortened V by 6 bases and J by 3 bases, and 4 bases separated the two germline ends. The CDR3 nucleotides read TGTGCCAGCAGGGGGACAGATACGCAGTATTTT. This codes for CASRGTDTQYF. Full variable domain (outside the CDR3, taken from reference TRBV2 and TRBJ2-3): EPEVTQTPSHQVTQMGQEVILRCVPISNHLYFYWYRQILGQKVEFLVSFYNNEISEKSEIFDDQFSVERPDGSNFTLKIRSTKLEDSAMYFCASRGTDTQYFGPGTRLTVL.

This clone has a handful of counts. The chain recombines TRBV7-9 with TRBJ1-4; D is undetermined. CDR1 and CDR2 (germline): SEHNR, FQNEAQ (reference sequence). Deletions cut 1 base from V and 6 bases from J, with 9 bases between. The CDR3 covers 14 residues. CDR3 bases: TGTGCCAGCAGCTTAGTGGGTCTTGATGAAAAACTGTTTTTT. It is translated as CASSLVGLDEKLFF.

This clone has a handful of counts. This chain uses TRBV5-4 with TRBJ2-2, with TRBD1 matching over 10 bases. From germline, CDR1 is SGHNT and CDR2 YYREEE (reference sequence). The CDR3 runs 15 residues. Trimming cost V 4 bases and J 4 bases; bases outside gene matches: 4. The CDR3 reads CASSTWTGGTGELFF. Here the CDR3 DNA reads TGTGCCAGCAGCACCTGGACAGGGGGCACCGGGGAGCTGTTTTTT.

This chain connects TRBV27 to TRBJ1-2; D ambiguous. CDR1 and CDR2 from the germline V gene are MNHEY and SMNVEV (reference sequence). The CDR3 spans 14 residues. Trimming cost V 5 bases and J 2 bases, with 12 bases left between them. The CDR3 reads CASSQRTGNYGYTF. CDR3 nucleotides: TGTGCCAGCAGTCAAAGGACGGGGAACTATGGCTACACCTTC.

This clone was observed a few times. V usage is TRBV7-3 and J usage is TRBJ1-5; no clear D gene. Germline values: CDR1 SGHTA, CDR2 FQGTGA. The CDR3 is made up of 13 amino acids. With 1 base removed from V and 7 bases from J, the gap between germline ends came to 8 bases. CDR3 nucleotides: TGTGCCAGCAGCTTAAGGGAGGGACAGCCCCAGCATTTT. It yields the protein CASSLREGQPQHF.